Listed below are T cell receptor beta chains from one sample, sequenced in a study of blood T cell repertoires in COVID-19. The protocol was immunoSEQ multiplex PCR, while the TCRdb copy is restricted to in-frame clones and leaves out a portion. The sample yields 200,000 to 300,000 clones, roughly 89% seen once. The sequenced sample consisted of PBMCs or T cells enriched from blood (not recorded which). The receptors stem from a woman aged 25 to 39 who had recovered from COVID-19. Both conserved end residues are part of each CDR3. The order of the fields is V gene, J gene, clone size, D gene, CDR3 DNA, CDR3 protein. D genes are given only for firm matches. The size of a clone is reported for some rows only, either as once, few or many, or as a class for expanded clones.

v_call: TRBV19; j_call: TRBJ2-7; clone_size: .; d_call: TRBD1; cdr3_nt: TGTGCCAGTAGTATCGGACAGGGCTACGAGCAGTACTTC; cdr3_aa: CASSIGQGYEQYF
v_call: TRBV7-9; j_call: TRBJ1-1; clone_size: .; d_call: .; cdr3_nt: TGTGCCAGCAGCTTAGATGGGCAGCAGAACACTGAAGCTTTCTTT; cdr3_aa: CASSLDGQQNTEAFF
v_call: TRBV30; j_call: TRBJ1-5; clone_size: once; d_call: .; cdr3_nt: TGTGCCTGGACCCGGGATTTTAGCAATCAGCCCCAGCATTTT; cdr3_aa: CAWTRDFSNQPQHF
v_call: TRBV20-1; j_call: TRBJ1-1; clone_size: .; d_call: .; cdr3_nt: TGCAGTGCTAGGCGGGCAGCAGCTTTCTTT; cdr3_aa: CSARRAAAFF
v_call: TRBV4-1; j_call: TRBJ2-2; clone_size: .; d_call: TRBD2; cdr3_nt: TGCGCCAGCAGCAACAGCGGGAGTCGTACCGGGGAGCTGTTTTTT; cdr3_aa: CASSNSGSRTGELFF
v_call: TRBV25-1; j_call: TRBJ1-4; clone_size: .; d_call: TRBD1; cdr3_nt: TGTGCCAGCAGTGAATCGACAGGGTATGAAAAACTGTTTTTT; cdr3_aa: CASSESTGYEKLFF
v_call: TRBV28; j_call: TRBJ1-1; clone_size: .; d_call: TRBD1; cdr3_nt: TGTGCCAGCGGAACTCAGGGGGCGGCCACTGAAGCTTTCTTT; cdr3_aa: CASGTQGAATEAFF
v_call: TRBV5-6; j_call: TRBJ2-1; clone_size: .; d_call: .; cdr3_nt: TGTGCCAGCAGCTTGAGGGGGGGAAATGAGCAGTTCTTC; cdr3_aa: CASSLRGGNEQFF
v_call: TRBV7-9; j_call: TRBJ1-2; clone_size: .; d_call: .; cdr3_nt: TGTGCCAGCAGCCGGGGGGGAGTAGTTCAAGGATACGGCTACACCTTC; cdr3_aa: CASSRGGVVQGYGYTF
v_call: TRBV6-5; j_call: TRBJ2-2; clone_size: .; d_call: TRBD1; cdr3_nt: TGTGCCAGCAGTTACTCACTACAGGGGGCGAGCGGGGAGCTGTTTTTT; cdr3_aa: CASSYSLQGASGELFF
v_call: TRBV6-5; j_call: TRBJ2-5; clone_size: .; d_call: .; cdr3_nt: TGTGCCAGCAGACAGACAGGCCCCGGGGCCCAGTACTTC; cdr3_aa: CASRQTGPGAQYF
v_call: TRBV3-1/TRBV3-2; j_call: TRBJ1-4; clone_size: many; d_call: TRBD1; cdr3_nt: TGTGCCAGCAGCGATCGGACAGGGGTTTTTGAAAAACTGTTTTTT; cdr3_aa: CASSDRTGVFEKLFF
v_call: TRBV28; j_call: TRBJ2-7; clone_size: .; d_call: .; cdr3_nt: TGTGCCAGCAGTTACAACTGGGACATCGAGCAGTACTTC; cdr3_aa: CASSYNWDIEQYF
v_call: TRBV2; j_call: TRBJ1-3; clone_size: .; d_call: TRBD1; cdr3_nt: TGTGCCAGCAGTGTTTCGGGCTATGGGACAGGGGGCTCTGGAAACACCATATATTTT; cdr3_aa: CASSVSGYGTGGSGNTIYF
v_call: TRBV6-1; j_call: TRBJ2-3; clone_size: .; d_call: .; cdr3_nt: TGTGCCAGCAGTGATGGGCTCCGGGATACGCAGTATTTT; cdr3_aa: CASSDGLRDTQYF
v_call: TRBV6-1; j_call: TRBJ2-7; clone_size: .; d_call: .; cdr3_nt: TGTGCCAGCAGTGAATATTACGAGCAGTACTTC; cdr3_aa: CASSEYYEQYF
v_call: TRBV4-3; j_call: TRBJ1-1; clone_size: .; d_call: .; cdr3_nt: TGCGCCAGCAGCCAAGATTCTAGGGGATGGACTGAAGCTTTCTTT; cdr3_aa: CASSQDSRGWTEAFF
v_call: TRBV7-3; j_call: TRBJ2-1; clone_size: .; d_call: .; cdr3_nt: TGTGCCAGCAGCTTAACGACGGGTGCCTACAATGAGCAGTTCTTC; cdr3_aa: CASSLTTGAYNEQFF
v_call: TRBV4-3; j_call: TRBJ1-2; clone_size: .; d_call: .; cdr3_nt: TGCGCCAGCAGCCAAGGACAGGAGGCGGACTATGGCTACACCTTC; cdr3_aa: CASSQGQEADYGYTF
v_call: TRBV29-1; j_call: TRBJ1-2; clone_size: .; d_call: .; cdr3_nt: TGCAGCGTTGGCGACAGATCTAACTATGGCTACACCTTC; cdr3_aa: CSVGDRSNYGYTF
v_call: TRBV7-2; j_call: TRBJ1-2; clone_size: .; d_call: TRBD1; cdr3_nt: TGTGCCAGCAGCCCGGCCCCGCAGGGGGCAAATGGCTACACCTTC; cdr3_aa: CASSPAPQGANGYTF
v_call: TRBV27; j_call: TRBJ1-2; clone_size: .; d_call: TRBD1; cdr3_nt: TGTGCCAGCAGTTCCCCCGTACCGGACAGGGGTGGCTACACCTTC; cdr3_aa: CASSSPVPDRGGYTF
v_call: TRBV4-3; j_call: TRBJ2-1; clone_size: .; d_call: TRBD2; cdr3_nt: TGCGCCAGCAGCCCCTTAGCGGGAGTTTACAATGAGCAGTTCTTC; cdr3_aa: CASSPLAGVYNEQFF
v_call: TRBV7-2; j_call: TRBJ2-7; clone_size: .; d_call: TRBD2; cdr3_nt: TGTGCCAGCAGCTCTGGACTAGCGGGAGACGAGCAGTACTTC; cdr3_aa: CASSSGLAGDEQYF
v_call: TRBV2; j_call: TRBJ2-6; clone_size: .; d_call: TRBD1; cdr3_nt: TGTGCCAGCAGTACAGGGGCCTCTGGGGCCAACGTCCTGACTTTC; cdr3_aa: CASSTGASGANVLTF
v_call: TRBV28; j_call: TRBJ1-2; clone_size: .; d_call: TRBD1; cdr3_nt: TGTGCCAGCAGTTTATTATTTGGGACAGGGGTCTATGGCTACACCTTC; cdr3_aa: CASSLLFGTGVYGYTF
v_call: TRBV11-2; j_call: TRBJ2-1; clone_size: .; d_call: TRBD2; cdr3_nt: TGTGCCAGCAGCCTTCATAGCGGGAGGGCCCAAATATCCTACAATGAGCAGTTCTTC; cdr3_aa: CASSLHSGRAQISYNEQFF
v_call: TRBV4-1; j_call: TRBJ2-2; clone_size: once; d_call: TRBD2; cdr3_nt: TGCGCCAGCAGCCAAGAACACCCCCTAGCGGGAGCCGGGGAGCTGTTTTTT; cdr3_aa: CASSQEHPLAGAGELFF
v_call: TRBV19; j_call: TRBJ2-5; clone_size: .; d_call: TRBD2; cdr3_nt: TGTGCCAGTATCTCCAATTCGGGAGCGGGAGGAGAAGAGACCCAGTACTTC; cdr3_aa: CASISNSGAGGEETQYF
v_call: TRBV3-1/TRBV3-2; j_call: TRBJ1-1; clone_size: .; d_call: .; cdr3_nt: TGTGCCAGCAGCCGTGGGCTGATGAACACTGAAGCTTTCTTT; cdr3_aa: CASSRGLMNTEAFF
v_call: TRBV6-2/TRBV6-3; j_call: TRBJ2-1; clone_size: few; d_call: TRBD1; cdr3_nt: TGTGCCAGCAGTTGGGGACAGGGCTCCTACAATGAGCAGTTCTTC; cdr3_aa: CASSWGQGSYNEQFF
v_call: TRBV7-9; j_call: TRBJ1-4; clone_size: .; d_call: .; cdr3_nt: TGTGCCAGCAGCTTAACGGTAGCAACTAATGAAAAACTGTTTTTT; cdr3_aa: CASSLTVATNEKLFF
v_call: TRBV6-5; j_call: TRBJ1-2; clone_size: few; d_call: .; cdr3_nt: TGTGCCAGCAGTTACTCGCCAGGGACTAACTATGGCTACACCTTC; cdr3_aa: CASSYSPGTNYGYTF
v_call: TRBV5-4; j_call: TRBJ1-1; clone_size: .; d_call: TRBD1; cdr3_nt: TGTGCCAGCAGCTTCGGGACAGCGAACACTGAAGCTTTCTTT; cdr3_aa: CASSFGTANTEAFF
v_call: TRBV27; j_call: TRBJ1-2; clone_size: once; d_call: .; cdr3_nt: TGTGCCAGCAGTTTACGCCCAGGGGACTATGGCTACACCTTC; cdr3_aa: CASSLRPGDYGYTF
v_call: TRBV28; j_call: TRBJ2-3; clone_size: few; d_call: TRBD1; cdr3_nt: TGTGCCAGCAGCGAAAGGGACAGTGGCACAGATACGCAGTATTTT; cdr3_aa: CASSERDSGTDTQYF
v_call: TRBV5-1; j_call: TRBJ1-2; clone_size: .; d_call: .; cdr3_nt: TGCGCCAGCAGCTACCTGCGGGGCAGCTATGGCTACACCTTC; cdr3_aa: CASSYLRGSYGYTF
v_call: TRBV4-3; j_call: TRBJ1-3; clone_size: few; d_call: .; cdr3_nt: TGCGCCAGCAGCCAAGTGGGACTATACTCTGGAAACACCATATATTTT; cdr3_aa: CASSQVGLYSGNTIYF
v_call: TRBV19; j_call: TRBJ1-4; clone_size: once; d_call: TRBD1; cdr3_nt: TGTGCCACCCAGACAGGGGGCAACGAAAAACTGTTTTTT; cdr3_aa: CATQTGGNEKLFF
v_call: TRBV3-1/TRBV3-2; j_call: TRBJ1-1; clone_size: .; d_call: .; cdr3_nt: TGTGCCAGCAGCCAAGATATCGGGGGGAACACTGAAGCTTTCTTT; cdr3_aa: CASSQDIGGNTEAFF
v_call: TRBV5-1; j_call: TRBJ1-1; clone_size: .; d_call: TRBD1; cdr3_nt: TGCGCCAGCAGCCCACAGGGGGCTTTCACTGAAGCTTTCTTT; cdr3_aa: CASSPQGAFTEAFF
v_call: TRBV11-2; j_call: TRBJ2-1; clone_size: .; d_call: TRBD2; cdr3_nt: TGTGCCAGCAGCCCTCGGACTAGACAGAATGAGCAGTTCTTC; cdr3_aa: CASSPRTRQNEQFF
v_call: TRBV9; j_call: TRBJ2-7; clone_size: .; d_call: .; cdr3_nt: TGTGCCAGCAGCGTAGGCCCTCAGGCCTCAGACTACTACGAGCAGTACTTC; cdr3_aa: CASSVGPQASDYYEQYF
v_call: TRBV28; j_call: TRBJ1-2; clone_size: .; d_call: .; cdr3_nt: TGTGCCAGCAGTTTTGATGGCGGGAGGGCACCTCTATATGGCTACACCTTC; cdr3_aa: CASSFDGGRAPLYGYTF
v_call: TRBV18; j_call: TRBJ2-3; clone_size: once; d_call: .; cdr3_nt: TGTGCCAGCTCACCACCTCTCCAGGGAATGGGCACAGATACGCAGTATTTT; cdr3_aa: CASSPPLQGMGTDTQYF
v_call: TRBV3-1/TRBV3-2; j_call: TRBJ1-1; clone_size: .; d_call: .; cdr3_nt: TGTGCCAGCAGCCCCTTTCACGGGGGGACTGAAGCTTTCTTT; cdr3_aa: CASSPFHGGTEAFF
v_call: TRBV5-1; j_call: TRBJ1-1; clone_size: .; d_call: TRBD1; cdr3_nt: TGCGCCAGCAGCTCACAGGGGCCTGGGACTGAAGCTTTCTTT; cdr3_aa: CASSSQGPGTEAFF